The clone carrying this TCR beta chain was found a few times. Antigen: not known. Germline V gives CDR1 MNHEY, CDR2 SVGEGT. The CDR3 totals 14 residues. With V trimmed by 2 bases and J by 16 bases, 11 bases remained unmatched. From the reads, TCRdb called clonotypes with MiXCR, one entry per CDR3 protein. This sample has some 700,000 distinct CDR3 sequences; 30% to 40% occur once, and the top ten carry around a sixth. This sample is drawn from a study of T cell repertoires in cytomegalovirus infection. Study context: CMV epitopes used comprised recently identified HLA-C-restricted ones and well-studied HLA-B-restricted ones. Evidence of both CMV infection and a matching HLA type came from public TCR beta signatures.

General observations from the study: CMV-specific HLA-C-restricted TCR beta clonotypes dominated the ex vivo response. Public TCR beta family frequency separated CMV-and-HLA carriers, including in an independent cohort.

This sequence was found in a human donor in good health (CMV status not recorded). Some clones in this sample may be carry-over from other donors' samples. The chain carries TRBV6-2 or TRBV6-3 and TRBJ2-1; TRBD2 matches at 10 bases. Here the sequenced sample was cultured PBMCs, taken from culture after CMV antigen stimulation. The CDR3 bases are TGTGCCAGCAGTTACCCCGGCACAGCGGGAGGGGGCTTCTTC. This sequence encodes CASSYPGTAGGGFF.